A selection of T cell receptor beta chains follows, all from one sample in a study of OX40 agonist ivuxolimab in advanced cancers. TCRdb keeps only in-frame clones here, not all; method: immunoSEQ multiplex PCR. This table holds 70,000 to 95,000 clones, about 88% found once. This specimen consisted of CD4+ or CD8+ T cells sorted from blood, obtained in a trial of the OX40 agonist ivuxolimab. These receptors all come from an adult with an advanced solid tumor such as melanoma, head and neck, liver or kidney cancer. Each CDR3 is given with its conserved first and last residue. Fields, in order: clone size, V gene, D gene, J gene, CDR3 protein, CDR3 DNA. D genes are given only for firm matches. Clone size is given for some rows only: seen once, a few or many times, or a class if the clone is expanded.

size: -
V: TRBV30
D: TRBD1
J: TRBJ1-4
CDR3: CAWSRGQGANEKLFF
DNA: TGTGCCTGGAGTCGGGGACAGGGGGCTAATGAAAAACTGTTTTTT

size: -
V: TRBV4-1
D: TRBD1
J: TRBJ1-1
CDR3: CASSQERGQGARTTEAFF
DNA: TGCGCCAGCAGCCAAGAGAGGGGACAGGGGGCGCGGACCACTGAAGCTTTCTTT

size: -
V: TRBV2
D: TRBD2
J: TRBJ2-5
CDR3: CASSAGVRRETQYF
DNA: TGTGCCAGCTCGGCGGGAGTAAGGAGAGAGACCCAGTACTTC

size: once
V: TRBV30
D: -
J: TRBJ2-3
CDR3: CAWSEGSTDTQYF
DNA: TGTGCCTGGAGCGAGGGGAGCACAGATACGCAGTATTTT

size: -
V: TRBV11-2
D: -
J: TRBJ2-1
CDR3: CASSLVGPPGFF
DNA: TGTGCCAGCAGCTTAGTGGGCCCCCCCGGGTTCTTC

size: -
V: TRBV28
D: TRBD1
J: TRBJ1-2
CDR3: CASSSPGSGQLLYGYTF
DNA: TGTGCCAGCAGTTCACCAGGATCGGGACAGCTACTCTATGGCTACACCTTC

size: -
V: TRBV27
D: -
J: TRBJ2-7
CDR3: CASSFAFPYEQYF
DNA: TGTGCCAGCAGTTTCGCCTTCCCCTACGAGCAGTACTTC

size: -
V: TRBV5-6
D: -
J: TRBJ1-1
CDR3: CASSLVGIMNTEAFF
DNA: TGTGCCAGCAGCTTGGTTGGGATTATGAACACTGAAGCTTTCTTT

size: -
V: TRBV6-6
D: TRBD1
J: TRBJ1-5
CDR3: CASSAGGEGQPQHF
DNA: TGTGCCAGCAGTGCAGGGGGCGAGGGTCAGCCCCAGCATTTT

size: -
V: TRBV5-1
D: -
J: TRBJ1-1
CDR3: CASSQGLRGTEAFF
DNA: TGCGCCAGCAGCCAGGGACTTAGGGGGACTGAAGCTTTCTTT

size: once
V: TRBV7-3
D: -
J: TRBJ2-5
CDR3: CASSFGGQETQYF
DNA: TGTGCCAGCAGCTTCGGGGGTCAGGAGACCCAGTACTTC

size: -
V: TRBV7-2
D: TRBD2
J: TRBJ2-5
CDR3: CASSYQLAGGAETQYF
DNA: TGTGCCAGCAGCTACCAACTAGCGGGGGGAGCAGAGACCCAGTACTTC

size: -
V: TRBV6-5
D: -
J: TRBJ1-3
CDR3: CASIRGNTIYF
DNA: TGTGCCAGCATCAGGGGAAACACCATATATTTT

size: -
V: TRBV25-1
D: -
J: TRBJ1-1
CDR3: CASSDGAAMNTEAFF
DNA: TGTGCCAGCAGTGATGGGGCGGCCATGAACACTGAAGCTTTCTTT

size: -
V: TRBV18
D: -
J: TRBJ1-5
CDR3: CASSWGRDQPQHF
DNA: TGTGCCAGCTCATGGGGGCGAGATCAGCCCCAGCATTTT

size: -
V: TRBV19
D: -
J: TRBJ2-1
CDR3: CASSSGGSYNEQFF
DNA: TGTGCCAGTAGTTCCGGGGGCTCCTACAATGAGCAGTTCTTC

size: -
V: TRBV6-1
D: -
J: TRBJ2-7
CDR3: CASSEALAVYEQYF
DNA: TGTGCCAGCAGTGAAGCGCTGGCAGTATACGAGCAGTACTTC

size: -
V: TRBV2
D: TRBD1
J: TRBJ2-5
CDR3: CASSDGQGETQYF
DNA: TGTGCCAGCAGTGATGGACAGGGAGAGACCCAGTACTTC

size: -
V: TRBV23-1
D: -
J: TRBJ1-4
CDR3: CASSLGGLSLGEKLFF
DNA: TGCGCCAGCAGCCTCGGGGGGTTGAGTTTGGGTGAAAAACTGTTTTTT

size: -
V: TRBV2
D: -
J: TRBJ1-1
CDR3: CASSASGAEAFF
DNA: TGTGCCAGCAGTGCTTCGGGGGCTGAAGCTTTCTTT

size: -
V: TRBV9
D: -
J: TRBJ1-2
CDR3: CASSVEWGTYGYTF
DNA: TGTGCCAGCAGCGTAGAATGGGGGACCTATGGCTACACCTTC

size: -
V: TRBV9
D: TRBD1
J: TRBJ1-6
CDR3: CASSPTGTGPANSPLHF
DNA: TGTGCCAGCAGCCCGACCGGGACAGGGCCCGCTAATTCACCCCTCCACTTT

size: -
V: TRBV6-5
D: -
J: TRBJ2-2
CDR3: CASSPDRMRTGELFF
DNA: TGTGCCAGCAGTCCGGACAGAATGAGGACCGGGGAGCTGTTTTTT

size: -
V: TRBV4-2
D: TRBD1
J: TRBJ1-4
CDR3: CASSLDRESEKLFF
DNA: TGTGCCAGCAGCCTGGACAGGGAGAGTGAAAAACTGTTTTTT

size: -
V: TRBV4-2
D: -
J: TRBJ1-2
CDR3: CASSQSAVGDRHYGYTF
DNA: TGTGCCAGCAGCCAATCCGCAGTCGGAGACAGACACTATGGCTACACCTTC

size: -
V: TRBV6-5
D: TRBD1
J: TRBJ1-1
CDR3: CASSYSGQGTEAFF
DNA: TGTGCCAGCAGTTATTCGGGACAGGGAACTGAAGCTTTCTTT

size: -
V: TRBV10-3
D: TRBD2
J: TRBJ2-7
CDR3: CAISRGLAGAPSSYEQYF
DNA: TGTGCCATCAGTCGCGGACTAGCGGGGGCCCCCAGCTCCTACGAGCAGTACTTC

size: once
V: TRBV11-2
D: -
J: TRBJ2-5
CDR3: CASSTPPKHTQETQYF
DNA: TGTGCCAGCTCTACCCCCCCTAAGCACACACAAGAGACCCAGTACTTC

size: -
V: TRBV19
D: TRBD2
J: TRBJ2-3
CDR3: CASSMNPGAGGSDTQYF
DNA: TGTGCCAGTAGTATGAACCCGGGAGCGGGGGGTTCTGATACGCAGTATTTT

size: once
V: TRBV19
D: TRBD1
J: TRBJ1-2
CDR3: CASSTLGQDYGYTF
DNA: TGTGCCAGTAGTACCCTCGGACAGGACTATGGCTACACCTTC

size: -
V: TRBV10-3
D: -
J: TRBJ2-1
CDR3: CAISDEGTEQFF
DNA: TGTGCCATCAGTGATGAGGGGACCGAGCAGTTCTTC

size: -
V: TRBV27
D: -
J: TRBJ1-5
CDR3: CASSFAGASNQPQHF
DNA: TGTGCCAGCAGTTTCGCAGGGGCCAGCAATCAGCCCCAGCATTTT

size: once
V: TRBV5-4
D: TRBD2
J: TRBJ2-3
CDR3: CASSLGGASGGLPNTDTQYF
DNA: TGTGCCAGCAGCTTAGGTGGGGCTAGCGGGGGCCTTCCTAACACAGATACGCAGTATTTT

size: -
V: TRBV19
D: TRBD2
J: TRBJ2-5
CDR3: CASSPPLAGTQETQYF
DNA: TGTGCCAGTAGTCCCCCCCTAGCGGGGACACAAGAGACCCAGTACTTC

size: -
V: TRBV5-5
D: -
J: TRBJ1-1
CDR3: CASSPQGGWGEAFF
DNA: TGTGCCAGCAGCCCCCAAGGAGGGTGGGGTGAAGCTTTCTTT

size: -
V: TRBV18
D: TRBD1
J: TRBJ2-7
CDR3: CASSPDRGSEQYF
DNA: TGTGCCAGCTCACCAGACAGGGGCAGCGAGCAGTACTTC

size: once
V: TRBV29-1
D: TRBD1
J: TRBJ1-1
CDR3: CSVEEGQGITEAFF
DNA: TGCAGCGTTGAAGAAGGACAGGGAATTACTGAAGCTTTCTTT

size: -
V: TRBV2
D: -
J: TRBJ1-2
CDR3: CASSENADRTWGYTF
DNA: TGTGCCAGCAGTGAAAACGCGGACAGAACGTGGGGCTACACCTTC

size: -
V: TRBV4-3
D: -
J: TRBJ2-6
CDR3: CASSQVGGSGANVLTF
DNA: TGCGCCAGCAGCCAGGTTGGAGGCTCTGGGGCCAACGTCCTGACTTTC

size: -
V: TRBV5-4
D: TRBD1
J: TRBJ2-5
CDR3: CASSLARTGSFGTQYF
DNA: TGTGCCAGCAGCTTAGCAAGGACAGGGAGTTTCGGGACCCAGTACTTC

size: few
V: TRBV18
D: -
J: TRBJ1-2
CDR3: CASSSAGGAGYGYTF
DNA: TGTGCCAGCTCGTCGGCGGGGGGCGCGGGTTATGGCTACACCTTC

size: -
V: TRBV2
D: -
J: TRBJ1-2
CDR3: CASNGGVPIGGYTF
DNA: TGTGCCAGCAACGGGGGGGTGCCAATTGGCGGCTACACCTTC

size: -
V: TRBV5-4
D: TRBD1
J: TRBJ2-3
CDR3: CASSWGQGTDTQYF
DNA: TGTGCCAGCAGCTGGGGACAGGGAACAGATACGCAGTATTTT

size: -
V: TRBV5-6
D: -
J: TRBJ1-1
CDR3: CASSDLAGGAAFF
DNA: TGTGCCAGCAGCGACTTGGCAGGAGGGGCGGCTTTCTTT

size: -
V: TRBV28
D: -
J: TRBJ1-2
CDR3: CASSAPRQIHF
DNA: TGTGCCAGCAGTGCTCCCCGACAGATTCACTTC

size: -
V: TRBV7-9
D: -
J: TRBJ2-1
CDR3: CASSFSAGRQFF
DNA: TGTGCCAGCAGCTTTTCAGCTGGTAGGCAGTTCTTC

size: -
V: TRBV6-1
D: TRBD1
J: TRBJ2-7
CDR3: CASKPAGTGNEQYF
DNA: TGTGCCAGCAAGCCAGCCGGGACAGGGAACGAGCAGTACTTC

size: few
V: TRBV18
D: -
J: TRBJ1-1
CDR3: CASSPPTKVVAFF
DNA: TGTGCCAGCTCACCACCAACTAAGGTGGTAGCTTTCTTT

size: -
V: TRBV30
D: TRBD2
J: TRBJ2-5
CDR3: CAWSRLAGPGYF
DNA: TGTGCCTGGAGTAGGCTAGCGGGGCCCGGGTACTTC

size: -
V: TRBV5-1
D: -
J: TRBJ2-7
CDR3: CASSLKVGHQYEQYF
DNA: TGCGCCAGCAGCTTGAAAGTCGGACACCAATACGAGCAGTACTTC

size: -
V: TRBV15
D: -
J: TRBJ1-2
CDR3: CATSSPDRLFYGYTF
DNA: TGTGCCACCAGCAGTCCCGACAGATTGTTCTATGGCTACACCTTC